A selection of T cell receptor beta chains follows, all from one sample in a study of shared clonotypes between healthy human individuals. Sequencing was performed with immunoSEQ multiplex PCR; in TCRdb, only in-frame clones are kept and a portion is missing. Of roughly 490,000 clones listed, 79% are singletons. Sequenced material: PBMCs. Receptor source: a woman in her 40s in good health. Some clones in this sample may be carry-over from other donors' samples. Each CDR3 is given with its conserved first and last residue. The D gene is left open where the match is weak. Clone size is given for some rows only: seen once, a few or many times, or a class if the clone is expanded.

-,-,14,TRBJ1-4,TRBV19,CASSMGDEGEKLFF,TGTGCCAGTAGTATGGGGGACGAGGGCGAAAAACTGTTTTTT
-,-,13,TRBJ1-1,TRBV12-5,CASGLEGGTEAFF,TGTGCTAGTGGTTTGGAGGGGGGGACTGAAGCTTTCTTT
-,TRBD2,16,TRBJ2-7,TRBV19,CASSIALAGGIDEQYF,TGTGCCAGTAGTATAGCCCTAGCGGGAGGGATCGACGAGCAGTACTTC
-,-,15,TRBJ2-7,TRBV29-1,CSVNPSGLGGYEQYF,TGCAGCGTGAACCCCTCGGGACTGGGGGGTTACGAGCAGTACTTC
-,-,14,TRBJ1-3,TRBV21-1,CASRTGGSGNTIYF,TGTGCCAGCCGCACAGGGGGCTCTGGAAACACCATATATTTT
few,-,13,TRBJ2-5,TRBV18,CASSPPVGETQYF,TGTGCCAGCTCACCACCGGTGGGAGAGACCCAGTACTTC
-,-,16,TRBJ1-1,TRBV19,CASRPNRGAMNTEAFF,TGTGCCAGTAGGCCAAATAGGGGGGCCATGAACACTGAAGCTTTCTTT
few,TRBD1,16,TRBJ1-4,TRBV10-3,CAISDWDSSTNEKLFF,TGTGCCATCAGTGATTGGGACAGCTCAACTAATGAAAAACTGTTTTTT
few,TRBD1,13,TRBJ2-7,TRBV5-1,CASSLAGTGDLSF,TGCGCCAGCAGCTTGGCCGGGACAGGAGACCTGTCTTTC
few,TRBD2,13,TRBJ2-1,TRBV7-3,CASSERTSGILFF,TGTGCCAGCAGCGAAAGGACTAGCGGGATTCTGTTCTTC
-,-,15,TRBJ1-1,TRBV7-9,CASSFPPTGDTEAFF,TGTGCCAGCAGCTTCCCACCAACAGGCGACACTGAAGCTTTCTTT
-,-,12,TRBJ1-1,TRBV16,CASSGDAGGAFF,TGTGCCAGCAGCGGAGACGCGGGAGGAGCTTTCTTT
-,-,13,TRBJ2-7,TRBV28,CASSFSNSYEQYF,TGTGCCAGCAGTTTTAGCAACTCCTACGAGCAGTACTTC
once,-,15,TRBJ1-2,TRBV7-9,CASSLARGRTYGYTF,TGTGCCAGCAGCTTAGCGCGGGGACGGACGTATGGCTACACCTTC
-,-,14,TRBJ1-2,TRBV4-1,CASSQDAGNYGYTF,TGCGCCAGCAGCCAAGATGCAGGGAACTATGGCTACACCTTC
-,-,12,TRBJ1-3,TRBV19,CASSITRGYLYF,TGTGCCAGTAGTATCACTCGGGGGTATCTATATTTT
many,TRBD1,14,TRBJ1-1,TRBV19,CASSMGQGNTEAFF,TGTGCCAGTAGTATGGGACAGGGGAACACTGAAGCTTTCTTT
few,-,13,TRBJ2-7,TRBV11-3,CASSLRVLGEQYF,TGTGCCAGCAGCTTACGGGTTTTGGGGGAGCAGTACTTC
few,-,15,TRBJ2-1,TRBV4-1,CASSHPLKGDNEQFF,TGCGCCAGCAGTCACCCGCTAAAGGGGGACAATGAGCAGTTCTTC
-,-,15,TRBJ2-5,TRBV9,CASSPRTAKAETQYF,TGTGCCAGCAGCCCCCGGACAGCAAAGGCTGAAACCCAGTACTTC
once,TRBD2,15,TRBJ2-1,TRBV7-3,CASSSRDYPFGEQFF,TGTGCCAGCAGCTCCCGGGACTATCCCTTTGGTGAGCAGTTCTTC
-,-,16,TRBJ2-6,TRBV7-9,CASSLISDSGANVLTF,TGTGCCAGCAGCTTAATTTCGGACTCTGGGGCCAACGTCCTGACTTTC
-,-,14,TRBJ1-2,TRBV6-1,CASSEGDNNYGYTF,TGTGCCAGCAGTGAGGGGGATAATAACTATGGCTACACCTTC
-,TRBD1,13,TRBJ2-5,TRBV7-9,CASSFTGAETQYF,TGTGCCAGCAGCTTTACAGGGGCAGAGACCCAGTACTTC
-,-,14,TRBJ2-7,TRBV7-9,CASSLVPGGYEQYF,TGTGCCAGCAGCTTAGTTCCAGGAGGCTACGAGCAGTACTTC
-,-,14,TRBJ2-7,TRBV29-1,CSVEESGSSYEQYF,TGCAGCGTTGAAGAGAGTGGGAGCTCCTACGAGCAGTACTTC
-,-,13,TRBJ2-2,TRBV18,CASSLPNTGELFF,TGTGCCAGCTCACTCCCGAACACCGGGGAGCTGTTTTTT
-,-,14,TRBJ1-1,TRBV19,CASSTTVMNTEAFF,TGTGCCAGTAGTACGACGGTGATGAACACTGAAGCTTTCTTT
-,-,17,TRBJ2-3,TRBV27,CASSTTRFQTGTDTQYF,TGTGCCAGCAGTACCACTAGATTTCAAACTGGCACAGATACGCAGTATTTT
-,TRBD1,15,TRBJ2-2,TRBV10-3,CAMRQGYLGTGELFF,TGTGCCATGCGACAGGGATATTTAGGGACCGGGGAGCTGTTTTTT
few,-,15,TRBJ1-5,TRBV2,CASSESRLEAQPQHF,TGTGCCAGCAGTGAATCCAGACTGGAGGCCCAGCCCCAGCATTTT
-,-,12,TRBJ2-1,TRBV6-5,CASVGVYNEQFF,TGTGCCAGCGTCGGCGTTTACAATGAGCAGTTCTTC
few,-,12,TRBJ1-2,TRBV18,CASSPRVDGYTF,TGTGCCAGCTCGCCCAGGGTTGATGGCTACACCTTC
few,-,14,TRBJ2-1,TRBV2,CASSDKEFDNEQFF,TGTGCCAGCAGCGACAAAGAGTTCGACAATGAGCAGTTCTTC
-,TRBD2,16,TRBJ2-3,TRBV2,CASSEWTSGSTDTQYF,TGTGCCAGCAGTGAGTGGACTAGCGGGAGCACAGATACGCAGTATTTT
-,TRBD1,15,TRBJ2-1,TRBV5-1,CASRSGTGAYNEQFF,TGCGCCAGCAGGTCCGGGACAGGGGCCTACAATGAGCAGTTCTTC